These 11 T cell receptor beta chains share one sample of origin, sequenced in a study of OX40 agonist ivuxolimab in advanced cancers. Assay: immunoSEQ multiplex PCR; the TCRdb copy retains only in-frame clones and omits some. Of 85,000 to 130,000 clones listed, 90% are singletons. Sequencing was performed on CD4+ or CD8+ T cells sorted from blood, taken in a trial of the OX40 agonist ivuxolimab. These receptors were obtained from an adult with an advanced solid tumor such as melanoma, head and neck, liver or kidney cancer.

The CDR3 DNA follows: TGTGCCAGCAGTTTCAACACGAGGACGGTCCTTGAGCAGTTCTTC. It translates to CASSFNTRTVLEQFF. This chain connects TRBV27 to TRBJ2-1, with D uncertain. Germline CDR1 is MNHEY and CDR2 is SMNVEV (reference sequence). The CDR3 is made up of 15 amino acids. V shed 3 bases and J shed 9 bases, with 18 bases lying between them.

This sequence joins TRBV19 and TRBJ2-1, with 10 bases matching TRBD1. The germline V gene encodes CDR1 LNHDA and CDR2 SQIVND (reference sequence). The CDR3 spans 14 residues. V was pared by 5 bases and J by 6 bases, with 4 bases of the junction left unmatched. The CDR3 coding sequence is TGTGCCAGTAGTCCGGGACAGGGGCTCAATGAGCAGTTCTTC. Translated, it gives CASSPGQGLNEQFF.

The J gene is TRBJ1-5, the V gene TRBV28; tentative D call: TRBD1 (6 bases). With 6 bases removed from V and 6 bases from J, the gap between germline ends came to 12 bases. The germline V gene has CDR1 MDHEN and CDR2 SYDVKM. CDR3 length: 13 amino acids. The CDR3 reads CASRSEGGQPQHF. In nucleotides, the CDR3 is TGTGCCAGCAGGTCCGAGGGGGGTCAGCCCCAGCATTTT. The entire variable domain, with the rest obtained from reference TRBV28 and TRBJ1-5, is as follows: DVKVTQSSRYLVKRTGEKVFLECVQDMDHENMFWYRQDPGLGLRLIYFSYDVKMKEKGDIPEGYSVSREKKERFSLILESASTNQTSMYLCASRSEGGQPQHFGDGTRLSIL.

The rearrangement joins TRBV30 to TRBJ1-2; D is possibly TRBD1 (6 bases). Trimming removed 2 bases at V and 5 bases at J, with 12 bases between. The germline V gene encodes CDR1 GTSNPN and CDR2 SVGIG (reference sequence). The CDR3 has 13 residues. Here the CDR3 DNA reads TGTGCCTGGAGTATCAGGGGCGAGTATGGCTACACCTTC. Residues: CAWSIRGEYGYTF. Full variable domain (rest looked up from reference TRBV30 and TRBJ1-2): SQTIHQWPATLVQPVGSPLSLECTVEGTSNPNLYWYRQAAGRGLQLLFYSVGIGQISSEVPQNLSASRPQDRQFILSSKKLLLSDSGFYLCAWSIRGEYGYTFGSGTRLTVV.

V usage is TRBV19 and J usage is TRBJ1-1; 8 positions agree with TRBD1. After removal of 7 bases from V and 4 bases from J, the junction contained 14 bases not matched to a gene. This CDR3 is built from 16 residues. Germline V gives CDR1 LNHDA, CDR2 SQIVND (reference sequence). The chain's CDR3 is CASTADRGSGGTEAFF. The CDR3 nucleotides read TGTGCCAGTACAGCAGACAGGGGAAGTGGGGGCACTGAAGCTTTCTTT.

CDR3 coding DNA: TGTGCCAGCAGCTTGTCTGGCAGGAAGAACACTGAAGCTTTCTTT. Protein: CASSLSGRKNTEAFF. This chain uses TRBV5-5 with TRBJ1-1; no firm D call. The CDR3 consists of 15 residues. Germline CDR1 is SGHKS and CDR2 is YYEKEE (reference sequence). The V end was cut by 1 base, the J end by 1 base, with 11 bases between.

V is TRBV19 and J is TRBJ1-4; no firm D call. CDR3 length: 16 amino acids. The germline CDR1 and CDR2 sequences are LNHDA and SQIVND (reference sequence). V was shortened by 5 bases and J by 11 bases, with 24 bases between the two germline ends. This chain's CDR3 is CASSEAGGQLTRKLFF. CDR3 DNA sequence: TGTGCCAGTAGTGAGGCGGGAGGGCAGCTGACCAGGAAACTGTTTTTT.

CDR3: CASSYSFGQGGGYTF. The CDR3 nucleotides read TGTGCCAGCAGTTACTCGTTCGGCCAGGGTGGCGGCTACACCTTC. This chain connects TRBV6-5 to TRBJ1-2, with D possibly being TRBD1 (5 bases). Germline V CDR1 and CDR2: MNHEY, SVGAGI. The CDR3 has 15 amino acids. V was pared by 0 bases and J by 8 bases, with 16 bases between.

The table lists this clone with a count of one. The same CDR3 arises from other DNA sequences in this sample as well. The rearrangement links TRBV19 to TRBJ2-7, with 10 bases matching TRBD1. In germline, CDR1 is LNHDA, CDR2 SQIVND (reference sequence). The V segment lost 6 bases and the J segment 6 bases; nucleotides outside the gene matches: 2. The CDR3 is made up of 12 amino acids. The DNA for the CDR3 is TGTGCCAGTAGCCGGGACAGGGGCGAGCAGTACTTC. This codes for CASSRDRGEQYF.

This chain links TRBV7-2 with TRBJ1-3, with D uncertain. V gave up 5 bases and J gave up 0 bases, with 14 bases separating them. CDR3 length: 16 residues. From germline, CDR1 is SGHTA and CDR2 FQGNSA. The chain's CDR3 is CASSPGPGYSGNTIYF. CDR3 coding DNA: TGTGCCAGCAGCCCCGGACCAGGATACTCTGGAAACACCATATATTTT.

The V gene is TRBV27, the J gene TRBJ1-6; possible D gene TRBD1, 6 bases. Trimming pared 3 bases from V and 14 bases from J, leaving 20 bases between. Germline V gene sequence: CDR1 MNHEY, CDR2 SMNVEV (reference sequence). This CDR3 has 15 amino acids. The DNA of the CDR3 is TGTGCCAGCAGTTTGGGCAGGGGTGACCTAATTACCCTCCACTTT. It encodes CASSLGRGDLITLHF.